One and the same sample provided the 8 T cell receptor beta chains below, sequenced in a study of blood T cell repertoires in COVID-19. TCRdb's copy holds only in-frame clones and misses some; the assay was immunoSEQ multiplex PCR. The sample contains approximately 230,000 clones, nearly 90% of which appear only once. Sequencing was done on a sample of peripheral blood. Receptor source: a woman aged 40 to 49 who had recovered from COVID-19.

This clone has a single count. Because the CDR3 is missing its conserved closing phenylalanine or tryptophan, this is likely a read error. Because the CDR3's place on the DNA is in doubt, the DNA is left out and the CDR3 is given as listed by TCRdb. The genes are TRBV3-1 (or the pseudogene TRBV3-2) and TRBJ1-6. Inclusive of both ends, the CDR3 amounts to 10 amino acids. Germline loops: CDR1 LGHDT, CDR2 YNNKEL (reference sequence). CDR3 sequence reads: CASSPPSDPG.

The chain joins TRBV19 to TRBJ1-4; D not resolved. The length of the CDR3 is 14 residues. Per germline, CDR1 LNHDA and CDR2 SQIVND (reference sequence). V was cut by 6 bases and J by 3 bases, with 11 bases left in between. CDR3 in DNA: TGTGCCAGTAGCCGAGGGTCGGCTAATGAAAAACTGTTTTTT. This encodes CASSRGSANEKLFF.

The chain has TRBV7-2 and TRBJ1-2; 7 nucleotides align to TRBD1. The CDR3 is made up of 14 amino acids. Germline V CDR1 and CDR2: SGHTA, FQGNSA. V trimming: 4 bases; J trimming: 4 bases; junction bases outside the gene matches: 6. The CDR3 spells CASSSTGYGYGYTF. The DNA for the CDR3 is TGTGCCAGCAGCTCGACAGGGTATGGCTATGGCTACACCTTC.

The chain couples TRBV13 to TRBJ1-2, with D possibly TRBD1 on 5 matching bases. From germline, CDR1 is PRHDT and CDR2 FYEKMQ (reference sequence). V lost 0 bases to trimming and J lost 2 bases, with 10 bases between them. This CDR3 contains 15 residues. As DNA, the CDR3 is TGTGCCAGCAGCTTAGGGACCGGGGGGAACTATGGCTACACCTTC. The encoded protein is CASSLGTGGNYGYTF. The complete variable domain, with remaining parts taken from reference TRBV13 and TRBJ1-2, reads AAGVIQSPRHLIKEKRETATLKCYPIPRHDTVYWYQQGPGQDPQFLISFYEKMQSDKGSIPDRFSAQQFSDYHSELNMSSLELGDSALYFCASSLGTGGNYGYTFGSGTRLTVV.

This clone appeared many times. The chain couples TRBV7-6 to TRBJ2-3; D perhaps matches TRBD1 (6 bases). V was clipped by 5 bases and J by 6 bases, with 12 bases between them. Germline loops: CDR1 SGHVS, CDR2 FNYEAQ. The CDR3 totals 13 residues. CDR3 DNA: TGTGCCAGCAGCCAAGACAGGAGGGATACGCAGTATTTT. Translating gives CASSQDRRDTQYF.

The CDR3 bases are TGCAGCGTTAGGGACAGGGCGCAGTATTTT. Its translation: CSVRDRAQYF. This chain links TRBV29-1 with TRBJ2-3; 9 bases map to TRBD1. Trimming removed 5 bases from V and 10 bases from J; junction bases left unmatched: 1. The CDR3 sequence is 10 residues long. Germline V gene sequence: CDR1 SQVTM, CDR2 ANQGSEA.

The CDR3 sequence: CASSHLAREFYNEQFF. CDR3 DNA: TGTGCCAGCAGTCACCTGGCCCGGGAGTTCTACAATGAGCAGTTCTTC. The gene calls are TRBV4-2 and TRBJ2-1; D is possibly TRBD2 (6 bases). The CDR3 length is 16 residues. Germline lookup yields CDR1 LGHNA and CDR2 YNFKEQ. The V end was cut by 6 bases, the J end by 3 bases, with 18 bases between.

The V gene is TRBV27, the J gene TRBJ1-6; 8 bases agree with TRBD1. The CDR3 is 15 amino acids. The germline CDR1 and CDR2 sequences are MNHEY and SMNVEV (reference sequence). The J segment lost 7 bases and the V segment lost 5 bases, leaving 7 bases of the junction unmatched. The CDR3 reads CASSSTWTGNSPLHF. CDR3 in DNA: TGTGCCAGCAGTAGTACTTGGACAGGGAATTCACCCCTCCACTTT.